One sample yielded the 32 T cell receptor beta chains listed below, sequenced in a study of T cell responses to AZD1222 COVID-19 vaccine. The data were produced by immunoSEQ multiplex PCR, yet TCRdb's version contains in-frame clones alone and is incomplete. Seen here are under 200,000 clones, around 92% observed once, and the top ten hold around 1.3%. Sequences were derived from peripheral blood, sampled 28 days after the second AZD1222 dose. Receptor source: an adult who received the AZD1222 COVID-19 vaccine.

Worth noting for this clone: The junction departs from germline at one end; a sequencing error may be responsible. The CDR3 sequence is CASSVEHRDF. Here the CDR3 DNA reads TGTGCCAGCAGCGTAGAGCACAGGGACTTT. The gene calls are TRBV9 and TRBJ1-1; D possibly corresponds to TRBD1 (6 bases). The CDR3 length is 10 residues. The germline CDR1 and CDR2 sequences are SGDLS and YYNGEE.

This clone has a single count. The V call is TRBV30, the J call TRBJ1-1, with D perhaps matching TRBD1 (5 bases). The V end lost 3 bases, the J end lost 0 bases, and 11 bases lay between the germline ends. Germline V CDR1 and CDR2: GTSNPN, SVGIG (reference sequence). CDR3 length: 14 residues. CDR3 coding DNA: TGTGCCTGGAGCCGAGAGGGGATGAACACTGAAGCTTTCTTT. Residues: CAWSREGMNTEAFF.

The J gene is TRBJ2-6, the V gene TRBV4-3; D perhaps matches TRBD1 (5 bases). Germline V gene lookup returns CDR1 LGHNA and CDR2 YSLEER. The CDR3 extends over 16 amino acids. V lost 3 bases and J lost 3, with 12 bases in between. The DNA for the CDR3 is TGCGCCAGCAGCCAGTCCCAGGGAAGTGGGGCCAACGTCCTGACTTTC. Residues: CASSQSQGSGANVLTF.

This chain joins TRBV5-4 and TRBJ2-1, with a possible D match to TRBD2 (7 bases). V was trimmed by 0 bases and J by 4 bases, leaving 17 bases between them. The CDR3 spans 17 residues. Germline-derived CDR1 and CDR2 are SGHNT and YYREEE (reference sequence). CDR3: CASSLARGGKIYNEQFF. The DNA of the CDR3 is TGTGCCAGCAGCTTGGCGCGCGGGGGCAAAATATACAATGAGCAGTTCTTC.

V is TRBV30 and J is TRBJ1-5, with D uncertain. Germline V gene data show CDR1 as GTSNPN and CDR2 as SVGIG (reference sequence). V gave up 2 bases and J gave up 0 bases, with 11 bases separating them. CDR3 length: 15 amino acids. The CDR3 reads CAWSRSAYSNQPQHF. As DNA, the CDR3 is TGTGCCTGGAGTAGGTCAGCTTATAGCAATCAGCCCCAGCATTTT.

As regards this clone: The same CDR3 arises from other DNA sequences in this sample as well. The CDR3 DNA sequence: TGTGCCAGCTCGCAGCAAGAGACCCAGTACTTC. It encodes CASSQQETQYF. V is TRBV18 and J is TRBJ2-5; D is unclear. With 6 bases removed from V and 2 bases from J, the gap between germline ends came to 4 bases. Germline CDR1 reads KGHSH; CDR2 reads LQKENI. The CDR3 sequence is 11 residues long.

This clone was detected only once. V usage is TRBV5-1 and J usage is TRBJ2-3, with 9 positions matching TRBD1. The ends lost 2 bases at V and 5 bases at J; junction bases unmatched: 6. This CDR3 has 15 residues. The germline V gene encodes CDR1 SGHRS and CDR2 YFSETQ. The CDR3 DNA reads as TGCGCCAGCAGCTTTGGGACAGGGAGAGGAGATACGCAGTATTTT. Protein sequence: CASSFGTGRGDTQYF.

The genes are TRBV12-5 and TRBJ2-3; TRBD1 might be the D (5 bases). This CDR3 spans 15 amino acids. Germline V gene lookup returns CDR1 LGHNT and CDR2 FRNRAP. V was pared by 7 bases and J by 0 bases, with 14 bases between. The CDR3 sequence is CASDSLDSSTDTQYF. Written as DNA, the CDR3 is TGTGCTAGTGATTCTCTCGACAGTAGCACAGATACGCAGTATTTT.

CDR3 residues: CASSRDRSYNEQFF. Here the CDR3 DNA reads TGTGCCAGCAGCCGGGACAGGTCCTACAATGAGCAGTTCTTC. V usage is TRBV3-1 (or the pseudogene TRBV3-2) and J usage is TRBJ2-1; 8 bases fit TRBD1. The CDR3 runs 14 residues. V was clipped by 4 bases and J by 1 base; unmatched bases: 0. In germline, CDR1 is LGHDT, CDR2 YNNKEL (reference sequence).

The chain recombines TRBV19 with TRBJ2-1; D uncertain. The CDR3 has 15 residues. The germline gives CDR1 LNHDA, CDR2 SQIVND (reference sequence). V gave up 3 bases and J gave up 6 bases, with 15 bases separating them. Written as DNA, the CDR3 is TGTGCCAGTAGTATCAGAAGCCCCTCCCTCAATGAGCAGTTCTTC. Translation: CASSIRSPSLNEQFF.

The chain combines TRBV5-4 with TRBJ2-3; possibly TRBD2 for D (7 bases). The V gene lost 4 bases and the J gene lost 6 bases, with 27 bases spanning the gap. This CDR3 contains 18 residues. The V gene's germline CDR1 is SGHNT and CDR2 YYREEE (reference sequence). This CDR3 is CASSEKTGGPPIRDTQYF. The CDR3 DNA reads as TGTGCCAGCAGCGAAAAGACCGGGGGGCCGCCGATAAGGGATACGCAGTATTTT.

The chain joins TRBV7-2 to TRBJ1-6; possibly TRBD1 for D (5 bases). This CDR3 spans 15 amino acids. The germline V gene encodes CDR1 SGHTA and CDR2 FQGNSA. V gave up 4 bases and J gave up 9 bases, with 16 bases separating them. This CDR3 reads CASSYGTAGSSPLHF. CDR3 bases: TGTGCCAGCAGCTATGGGACGGCCGGAAGTTCACCCCTCCACTTT.

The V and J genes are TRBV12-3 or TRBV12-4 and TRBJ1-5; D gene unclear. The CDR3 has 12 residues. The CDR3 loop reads CATGSVPQPQHF. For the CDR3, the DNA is TGTGCTACGGGGAGTGTTCCTCAGCCCCAGCATTTT.

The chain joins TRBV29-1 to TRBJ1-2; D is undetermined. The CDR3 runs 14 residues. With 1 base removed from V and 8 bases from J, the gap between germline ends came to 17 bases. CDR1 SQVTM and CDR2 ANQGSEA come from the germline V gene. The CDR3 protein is CSVEGAAEGYGYTF. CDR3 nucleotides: TGCAGCGTTGAAGGGGCCGCGGAGGGATACGGCTACACCTTC.

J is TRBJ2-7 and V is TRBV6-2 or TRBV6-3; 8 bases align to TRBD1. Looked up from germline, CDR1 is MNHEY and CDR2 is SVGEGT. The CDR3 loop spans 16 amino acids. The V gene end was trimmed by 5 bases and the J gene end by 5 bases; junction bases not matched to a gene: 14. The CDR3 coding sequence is TGTGCCAGCAGTCAAAAACTCCGGACAGGGCACAACGAGCAGTACTTC. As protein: CASSQKLRTGHNEQYF.

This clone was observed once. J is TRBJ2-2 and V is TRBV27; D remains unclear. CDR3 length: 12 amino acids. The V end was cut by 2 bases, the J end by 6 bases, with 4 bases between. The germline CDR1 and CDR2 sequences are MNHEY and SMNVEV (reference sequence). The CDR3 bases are TGTGCCAGCAGTTTACTAGCCGGGGAGCTGTTTTTT. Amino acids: CASSLLAGELFF.

The CDR3 sequence is CASSSTGFEESEQYF. The DNA for the CDR3 is TGCGCCAGCAGCTCGACAGGGTTCGAGGAGAGCGAGCAGTACTTC. J is TRBJ2-7 and V is TRBV5-1; TRBD1 matches 7 bases. There are 15 residues in the CDR3. The germline CDR1 and CDR2 sequences are SGHRS and YFSETQ. V shed 3 bases, J shed 6 bases, and the junction held 12 bases outside the gene matches.

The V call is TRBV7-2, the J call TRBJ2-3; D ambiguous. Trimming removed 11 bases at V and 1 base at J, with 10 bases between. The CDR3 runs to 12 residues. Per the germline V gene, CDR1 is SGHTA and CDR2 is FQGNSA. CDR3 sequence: CAGSFRTDTQYF. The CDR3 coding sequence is TGTGCCGGATCGTTTCGCACAGATACGCAGTATTTT.

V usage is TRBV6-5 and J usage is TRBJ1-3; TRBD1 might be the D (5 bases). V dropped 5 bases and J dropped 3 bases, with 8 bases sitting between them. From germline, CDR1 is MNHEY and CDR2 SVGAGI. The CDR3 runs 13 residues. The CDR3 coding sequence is TGTGCCAGCAGTAAGGGGCTTGGAAACACCATATATTTT. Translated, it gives CASSKGLGNTIYF.

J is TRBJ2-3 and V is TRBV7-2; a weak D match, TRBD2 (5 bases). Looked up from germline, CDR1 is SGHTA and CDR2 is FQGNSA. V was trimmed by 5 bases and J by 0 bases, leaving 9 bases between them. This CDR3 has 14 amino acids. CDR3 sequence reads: CASSPPGSTDTQYF. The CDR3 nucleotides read TGTGCCAGCAGCCCTCCGGGAAGCACAGATACGCAGTATTTT.

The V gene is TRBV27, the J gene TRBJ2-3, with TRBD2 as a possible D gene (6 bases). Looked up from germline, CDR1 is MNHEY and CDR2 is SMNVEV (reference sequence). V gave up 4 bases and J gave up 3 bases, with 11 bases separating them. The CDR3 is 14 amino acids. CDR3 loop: CASSSRGKTDTQYF. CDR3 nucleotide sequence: TGTGCCAGCAGTTCACGGGGGAAGACAGATACGCAGTATTTT.

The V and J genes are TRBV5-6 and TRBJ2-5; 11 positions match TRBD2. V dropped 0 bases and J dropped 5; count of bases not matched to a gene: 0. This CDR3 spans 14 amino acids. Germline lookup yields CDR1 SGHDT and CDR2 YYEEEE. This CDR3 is CASSLASGRETQYF. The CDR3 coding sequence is TGTGCCAGCAGCTTGGCTAGCGGGAGGGAGACCCAGTACTTC.

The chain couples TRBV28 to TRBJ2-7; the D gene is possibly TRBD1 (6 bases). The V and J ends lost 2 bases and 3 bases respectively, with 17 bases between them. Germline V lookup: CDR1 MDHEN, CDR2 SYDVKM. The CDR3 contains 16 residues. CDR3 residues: CASSLPNRDPNYEQYF. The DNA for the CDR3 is TGTGCCAGCAGTTTACCTAACAGGGATCCGAACTACGAGCAGTACTTC. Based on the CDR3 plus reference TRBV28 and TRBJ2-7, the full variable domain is DVKVTQSSRYLVKRTGEKVFLECVQDMDHENMFWYRQDPGLGLRLIYFSYDVKMKEKGDIPEGYSVSREKKERFSLILESASTNQTSMYLCASSLPNRDPNYEQYFGPGTRLTVT.

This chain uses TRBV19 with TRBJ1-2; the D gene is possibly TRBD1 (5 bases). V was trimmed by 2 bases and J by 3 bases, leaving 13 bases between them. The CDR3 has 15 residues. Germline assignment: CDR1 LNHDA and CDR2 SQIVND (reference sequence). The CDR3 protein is CASSIQGNWDYGYTF. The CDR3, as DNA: TGTGCCAGTAGTATACAGGGAAATTGGGACTATGGCTACACCTTC.

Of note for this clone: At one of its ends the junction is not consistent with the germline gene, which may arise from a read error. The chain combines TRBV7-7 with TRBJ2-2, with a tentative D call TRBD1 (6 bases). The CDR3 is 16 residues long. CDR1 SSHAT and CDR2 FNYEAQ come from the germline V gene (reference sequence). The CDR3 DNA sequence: TGTGCTAGCAGCCTTAACTTGGACAGGAACACCGGGGAGCTGTTTTTT. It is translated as CASSLNLDRNTGELFF.

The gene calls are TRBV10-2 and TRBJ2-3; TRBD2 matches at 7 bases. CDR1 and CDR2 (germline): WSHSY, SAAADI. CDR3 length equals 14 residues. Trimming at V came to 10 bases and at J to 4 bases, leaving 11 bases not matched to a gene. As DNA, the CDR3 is TGCGCCACCCGAAATGAGCGGGGAGCAGATACGCAGTATTTT. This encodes CATRNERGADTQYF.

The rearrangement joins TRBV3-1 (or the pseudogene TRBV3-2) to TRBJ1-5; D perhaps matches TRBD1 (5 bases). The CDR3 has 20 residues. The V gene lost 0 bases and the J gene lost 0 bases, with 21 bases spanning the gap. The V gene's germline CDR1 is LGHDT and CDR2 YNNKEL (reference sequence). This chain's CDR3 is CASSQDRGCNTLLSNQPQHF. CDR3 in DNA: TGTGCCAGCAGCCAAGATCGGGGGTGCAATACTCTTCTTAGCAATCAGCCCCAGCATTTT.

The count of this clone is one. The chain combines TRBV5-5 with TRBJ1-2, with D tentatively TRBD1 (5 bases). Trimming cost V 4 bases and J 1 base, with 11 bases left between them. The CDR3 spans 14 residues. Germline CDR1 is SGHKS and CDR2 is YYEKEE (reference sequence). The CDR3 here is CASSNGRDNYGYTF. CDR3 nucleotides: TGTGCCAGCAGCAATGGCAGGGATAACTATGGCTACACCTTC.

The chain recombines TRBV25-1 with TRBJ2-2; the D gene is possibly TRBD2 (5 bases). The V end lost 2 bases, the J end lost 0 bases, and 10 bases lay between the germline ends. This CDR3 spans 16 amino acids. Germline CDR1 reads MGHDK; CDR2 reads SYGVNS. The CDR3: CASSELDGTNTGELFF. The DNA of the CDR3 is TGTGCCAGCAGTGAACTCGACGGGACGAACACCGGGGAGCTGTTTTTT.

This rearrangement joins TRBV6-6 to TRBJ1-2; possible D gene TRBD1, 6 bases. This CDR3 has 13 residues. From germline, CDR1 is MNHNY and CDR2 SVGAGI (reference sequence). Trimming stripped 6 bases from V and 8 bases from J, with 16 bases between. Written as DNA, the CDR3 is TGTGCCAGCAGACTACAGGGAGGTAGCGGCTACACCTTC. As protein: CASRLQGGSGYTF.

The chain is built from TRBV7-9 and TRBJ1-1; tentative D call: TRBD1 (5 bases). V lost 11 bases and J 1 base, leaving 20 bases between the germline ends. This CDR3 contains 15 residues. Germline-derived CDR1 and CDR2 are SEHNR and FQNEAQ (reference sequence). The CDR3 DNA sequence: TGTGCCGCATCCGAGGCGGGGCAGGGGAACACTGAAGCTTTCTTT. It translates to CAASEAGQGNTEAFF. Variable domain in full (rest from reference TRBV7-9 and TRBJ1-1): DTGVSQNPRHKITKRGQNVTFRCDPISEHNRLYWYRQTLGQGPEFLTYFQNEAQLEKSRLLSDRFSAERPKGSFSTLEIQRTEQGDSAMYLCAASEAGQGNTEAFFGQGTRLTVV.

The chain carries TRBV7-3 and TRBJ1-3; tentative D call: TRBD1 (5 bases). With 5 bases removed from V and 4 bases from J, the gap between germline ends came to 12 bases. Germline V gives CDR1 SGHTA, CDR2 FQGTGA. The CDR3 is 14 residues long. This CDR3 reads CASSVGTSGNTIYF. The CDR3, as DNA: TGTGCCAGCAGCGTCGGGACGTCAGGAAACACCATATATTTT. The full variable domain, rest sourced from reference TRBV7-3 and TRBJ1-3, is GAGVSQTPSNKVTEKGKYVELRCDPISGHTALYWYRQSLGQGPEFLIYFQGTGAADDSGLPNDRFFAVRPEGSVSTLKIQRTERGDSAVYLCASSVGTSGNTIYFGEGSWLTVV.